Given below is one T cell receptor beta chain in context. This entry comes from a study of control samples from healthy donors and cancer patients. The CDR3 sequence is 13 residues long. Trimming cost V 11 bases and J 2 bases, with 13 bases left between them. Sequencing used immunoSEQ multiplex PCR; TCRdb keeps in-frame clones, though not all of them. The sample gives some 39,000 clones, around 83% of which show up once; approximately 21% is in the top ten. This clonotype originated in an older woman with lung cancer. This sequence joins TRBV12-3 or TRBV12-4 and TRBJ1-3; maybe TRBD1 (5 bases). Material: PBMCs. The CDR3: CASLRGAGNTIYF. The CDR3 bases are TGTGCCTCCCTCCGGGGGGCTGGAAACACCATATATTTT.